These T cell receptor beta chains were read from a single sample in a study of glioma-infiltrating T cells after dendritic cell vaccination. Generated by immunoSEQ multiplex PCR, the TCRdb table keeps only in-frame clones and is missing some. The sample lists approximately 92,000 clones; over 80% were seen once. Here the sequenced sample was blood, taken after dendritic cell vaccination. These receptors all come from a human donor with glioblastoma. Each CDR3 is given with its conserved first and last residue. The D gene is left open where the match is weak. Expanded clones are given a class, and other clones once, few, many or no size at all.

j_call: TRBJ1-3
cdr3_length: 13
v_call: TRBV7-2
clone_size: .
d_call: .
cdr3_nt: TGTGCCAGCAGCCCTCCCTCTGGAAACACCATATATTTT
cdr3_aa: CASSPPSGNTIYF

j_call: TRBJ2-1
cdr3_length: 15
v_call: TRBV7-7
clone_size: few
d_call: TRBD1
cdr3_nt: TGTGCTAGCAGCGAAGGGACAGGGAGCTACAATGAGCAGTTCTTC
cdr3_aa: CASSEGTGSYNEQFF

j_call: TRBJ2-7
cdr3_length: 13
v_call: TRBV5-4
clone_size: .
d_call: .
cdr3_nt: TGTGCCAGCAGCTTCGGCGTAAGGGGCGAGCAGTACTTC
cdr3_aa: CASSFGVRGEQYF

j_call: TRBJ1-4
cdr3_length: 14
v_call: TRBV5-1
clone_size: .
d_call: .
cdr3_nt: TGCGCCAGCAGCTTGCGCAGTTCTAATGAAAAACTGTTTTTT
cdr3_aa: CASSLRSSNEKLFF

j_call: TRBJ1-5
cdr3_length: 14
v_call: TRBV4-2
clone_size: .
d_call: TRBD1
cdr3_nt: TGTGCCAGCAGCGCGACAGGGGGCATTCAGCCCCAGCATTTT
cdr3_aa: CASSATGGIQPQHF

j_call: TRBJ2-1
cdr3_length: 16
v_call: TRBV7-3
clone_size: .
d_call: TRBD2
cdr3_nt: TGTGCCAGCAGCTTAGGCGGGGGGGGGTTATACAATGAGCAGTTCTTC
cdr3_aa: CASSLGGGGLYNEQFF

j_call: TRBJ2-7
cdr3_length: 15
v_call: TRBV5-5
clone_size: .
d_call: .
cdr3_nt: TGTGCCAGCAGCTTACAAGCTACTATTTCCTACGAGCAGTACTTC
cdr3_aa: CASSLQATISYEQYF

j_call: TRBJ1-2
cdr3_length: 11
v_call: TRBV30
clone_size: .
d_call: .
cdr3_nt: TGTGCCTGGAGTTTCTATGATGGCTACACCTTC
cdr3_aa: CAWSFYDGYTF

j_call: TRBJ2-7
cdr3_length: 15
v_call: TRBV7-2
clone_size: .
d_call: .
cdr3_nt: TGTGCCAGCAGCTTAATCAGGGCAGCCACCTACGAGCAGTACTTC
cdr3_aa: CASSLIRAATYEQYF

j_call: TRBJ2-7
cdr3_length: 12
v_call: TRBV7-9
clone_size: .
d_call: .
cdr3_nt: TGTGCCAGCAAAGGCAGGGTAAGCGAGCAGTACTTC
cdr3_aa: CASKGRVSEQYF

j_call: TRBJ1-2
cdr3_length: 14
v_call: TRBV2
clone_size: .
d_call: .
cdr3_nt: TGTGCCAGCATTAAGGGGTTCCAAAACTATGGCTACACCTTC
cdr3_aa: CASIKGFQNYGYTF

j_call: TRBJ1-2
cdr3_length: 14
v_call: TRBV25-1
clone_size: .
d_call: .
cdr3_nt: TGTGCCAGCAGTCGGGGTCTGACTAACTATGGCTACACCTTC
cdr3_aa: CASSRGLTNYGYTF

j_call: TRBJ1-3
cdr3_length: 15
v_call: TRBV28
clone_size: once
d_call: .
cdr3_nt: TGTGCCAGCAGTCCCCGGAGCTGGTCTGGAAACACCATATATTTT
cdr3_aa: CASSPRSWSGNTIYF

j_call: TRBJ1-1
cdr3_length: 15
v_call: TRBV5-1
clone_size: .
d_call: .
cdr3_nt: TGCGCCAGCCACCAATTATTTGGGGGGGCCACTGAAGCTTTCTTT
cdr3_aa: CASHQLFGGATEAFF

j_call: TRBJ1-2
cdr3_length: 14
v_call: TRBV30
clone_size: .
d_call: .
cdr3_nt: TGTGCCTGGAGTGTACATCGGGGTCACTATGGCTACACCTTC
cdr3_aa: CAWSVHRGHYGYTF

j_call: TRBJ2-7
cdr3_length: 16
v_call: TRBV9
clone_size: .
d_call: .
cdr3_nt: TGTGCCAGCAGCGTAGGACCCCACGGGGTAACCCACGAGCAGTACTTC
cdr3_aa: CASSVGPHGVTHEQYF

j_call: TRBJ2-7
cdr3_length: 17
v_call: TRBV5-1
clone_size: many
d_call: TRBD2
cdr3_nt: TGCGCCAGCAGCTCATCACTAGCGGGAGGATGGGTCGGCGAGCAGTACTTC
cdr3_aa: CASSSSLAGGWVGEQYF

j_call: TRBJ1-2
cdr3_length: 15
v_call: TRBV15
clone_size: .
d_call: TRBD1
cdr3_nt: TGTGCCACCAGCAGAGATAGCGGGACAGGGGTCGGCTACACCTTC
cdr3_aa: CATSRDSGTGVGYTF

j_call: TRBJ2-4
cdr3_length: 18
v_call: TRBV7-6
clone_size: .
d_call: TRBD1
cdr3_nt: TGTGCCAGCAGCCCCCAGGGACAGGGGGCTGTGGCCAAAAACATTCAGTACTTC
cdr3_aa: CASSPQGQGAVAKNIQYF

j_call: TRBJ1-1
cdr3_length: 14
v_call: TRBV27
clone_size: .
d_call: .
cdr3_nt: TGTGCCAGCAGTTCGCCCCTACCGAACACTGAAGCTTTCTTT
cdr3_aa: CASSSPLPNTEAFF

j_call: TRBJ2-7
cdr3_length: 15
v_call: TRBV7-2
clone_size: .
d_call: TRBD2
cdr3_nt: TGTGCCAGCAGCCGATGGACTAGCGGGTCCTACGAGCAGTACTTC
cdr3_aa: CASSRWTSGSYEQYF

j_call: TRBJ2-7
cdr3_length: 17
v_call: TRBV10-2
clone_size: .
d_call: TRBD2
cdr3_nt: TGCGCCAGCAGCGCGTTTTTGGGCGGGAGCGGGTCTTGGGAGCAGTACTTC
cdr3_aa: CASSAFLGGSGSWEQYF

j_call: TRBJ1-1
cdr3_length: 13
v_call: TRBV5-1
clone_size: .
d_call: TRBD1
cdr3_nt: TGCGCCAGCAGCTTAAGGGGGCAGACTGAAGCTTTCTTT
cdr3_aa: CASSLRGQTEAFF

j_call: TRBJ2-5
cdr3_length: 13
v_call: TRBV7-7
clone_size: .
d_call: .
cdr3_nt: TGTGCTAGCAGCCCCAACAACCAAGAGACCCAGTACTTC
cdr3_aa: CASSPNNQETQYF

j_call: TRBJ1-4
cdr3_length: 19
v_call: TRBV9
clone_size: .
d_call: .
cdr3_nt: TGTGCCAGCAGCAAACGACGAAGGACACCGACCCGGCGTGATGAAAAACTGTTTTTT
cdr3_aa: CASSKRRRTPTRRDEKLFF

j_call: TRBJ1-5
cdr3_length: 15
v_call: TRBV6-1
clone_size: .
d_call: TRBD1
cdr3_nt: TGTGCCAGCAGGGCCAGGGGGGAAGGCAATCAGCCCCAGCATTTT
cdr3_aa: CASRARGEGNQPQHF

j_call: TRBJ1-5
cdr3_length: 16
v_call: TRBV4-1
clone_size: .
d_call: .
cdr3_nt: TGCGCCAGCAGCCAAGATCAATGGCCCGCCAATCAGCCCCAGCATTTT
cdr3_aa: CASSQDQWPANQPQHF

j_call: TRBJ2-7
cdr3_length: 13
v_call: TRBV7-6
clone_size: .
d_call: .
cdr3_nt: TGTGCCAGCAGCTTAGGTCGGGGCTACGAGCAGTACTTC
cdr3_aa: CASSLGRGYEQYF

j_call: TRBJ1-2
cdr3_length: 12
v_call: TRBV29-1
clone_size: .
d_call: .
cdr3_nt: TGCAGCGTGGGGGGGGCGTCATATGGCTACACCTTC
cdr3_aa: CSVGGASYGYTF

j_call: TRBJ2-5
cdr3_length: 17
v_call: TRBV10-3
clone_size: .
d_call: TRBD1
cdr3_nt: TGTGCCATCAGAGGGGCCGGGACAGGGGGTTACCAAGAGACCCAGTACTTC
cdr3_aa: CAIRGAGTGGYQETQYF

j_call: TRBJ2-7
cdr3_length: 16
v_call: TRBV10-3
clone_size: once
d_call: TRBD2
cdr3_nt: TGTGCCATCAGTGAGTCGCCCGGGGGGGGCTTAAACGAGCAGTACTTC
cdr3_aa: CAISESPGGGLNEQYF

j_call: TRBJ1-6
cdr3_length: 15
v_call: TRBV25-1
clone_size: .
d_call: .
cdr3_nt: TGTGCCAGCAGTGAAACAAGGGGACTGAATTCACCCCTCCACTTT
cdr3_aa: CASSETRGLNSPLHF

j_call: TRBJ1-5
cdr3_length: 15
v_call: TRBV7-2
clone_size: .
d_call: .
cdr3_nt: TGTGCCAGCAGCTTAGCGTTTGGGGGCGGCCAGCCCCAGCATTTT
cdr3_aa: CASSLAFGGGQPQHF

j_call: TRBJ2-7
cdr3_length: 14
v_call: TRBV18
clone_size: .
d_call: TRBD2
cdr3_nt: TGTGCCAGCTCAATTTCTAGCGGGAGTGATGAGCAGTACTTC
cdr3_aa: CASSISSGSDEQYF

j_call: TRBJ2-2
cdr3_length: 14
v_call: TRBV10-3
clone_size: .
d_call: TRBD2
cdr3_nt: TGTGCCACCAGGGAAGCGGGAGATAGCGGGGAGCTGTTTTTT
cdr3_aa: CATREAGDSGELFF

j_call: TRBJ1-1
cdr3_length: 14
v_call: TRBV19
clone_size: once
d_call: .
cdr3_nt: TGTGCCAGTAGCCCGAGCGGGTTGAACACTGAAGCTTTCTTT
cdr3_aa: CASSPSGLNTEAFF

j_call: TRBJ1-2
cdr3_length: 17
v_call: TRBV15
clone_size: .
d_call: TRBD1
cdr3_nt: TGTGCCACCAGCGGAAGGACAGGGGGCTTCATCTCGGGGGGCTACACCTTC
cdr3_aa: CATSGRTGGFISGGYTF

j_call: TRBJ1-2
cdr3_length: 15
v_call: TRBV5-1
clone_size: .
d_call: TRBD1
cdr3_nt: TGCGCCAGCAGCTTGGATCCGGGACAGGGTTACGGCTACACCTTC
cdr3_aa: CASSLDPGQGYGYTF

j_call: TRBJ2-7
cdr3_length: 15
v_call: TRBV28
clone_size: .
d_call: TRBD1
cdr3_nt: TGTGCCAGCAGCCAGATGAGGGGACAGGGACACGAGCAGTACTTC
cdr3_aa: CASSQMRGQGHEQYF

j_call: TRBJ2-1
cdr3_length: 15
v_call: TRBV5-1
clone_size: .
d_call: TRBD1
cdr3_nt: TGCGCCAGCAGCCTAACAGGGGACCCTAACAATGAGCAGTTCTTC
cdr3_aa: CASSLTGDPNNEQFF

j_call: TRBJ1-1
cdr3_length: 14
v_call: TRBV7-8
clone_size: .
d_call: .
cdr3_nt: TGTGCCAGCAGCTTAGGTTCGCGAAACACTGAAGCTTTCTTT
cdr3_aa: CASSLGSRNTEAFF

j_call: TRBJ2-2
cdr3_length: 14
v_call: TRBV28
clone_size: .
d_call: .
cdr3_nt: TGTGCCAGCAGTGCTCAGGGTTACACCGGGGAGCTGTTTTTT
cdr3_aa: CASSAQGYTGELFF

j_call: TRBJ1-4
cdr3_length: 14
v_call: TRBV10-3
clone_size: .
d_call: TRBD1
cdr3_nt: TGTGCCATCAGTTCCGGGACAGGGGTTGAAAAACTGTTTTTT
cdr3_aa: CAISSGTGVEKLFF

j_call: TRBJ2-5
cdr3_length: 14
v_call: TRBV10-3
clone_size: .
d_call: .
cdr3_nt: TGTGCCATCAGTGACCCAAAAGGGGCGGAGACCCAGTACTTC
cdr3_aa: CAISDPKGAETQYF

j_call: TRBJ1-1
cdr3_length: 15
v_call: TRBV6-5
clone_size: .
d_call: .
cdr3_nt: TGTGCCAGCAGTCGCCCGATACAGGGACGAACTGAAGCTTTCTTT
cdr3_aa: CASSRPIQGRTEAFF

j_call: TRBJ2-3
cdr3_length: 16
v_call: TRBV4-1
clone_size: .
d_call: .
cdr3_nt: TGCGCCAGCAGCCAGGGTTCGGCAGGACTCACAGATACGCAGTATTTT
cdr3_aa: CASSQGSAGLTDTQYF